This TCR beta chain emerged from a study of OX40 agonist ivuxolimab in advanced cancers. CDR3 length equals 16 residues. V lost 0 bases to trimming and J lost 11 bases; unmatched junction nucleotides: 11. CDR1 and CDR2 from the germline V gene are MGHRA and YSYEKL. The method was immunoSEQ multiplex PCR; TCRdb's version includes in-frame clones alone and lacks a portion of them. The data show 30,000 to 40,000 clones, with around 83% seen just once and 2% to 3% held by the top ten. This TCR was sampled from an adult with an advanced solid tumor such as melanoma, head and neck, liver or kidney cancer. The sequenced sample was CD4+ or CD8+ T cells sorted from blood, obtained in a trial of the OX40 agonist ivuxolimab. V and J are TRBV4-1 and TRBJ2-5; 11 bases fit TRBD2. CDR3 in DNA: TGCGCCAGCAGCCAAGATTGGGCTAGCGGGGGGTCTGAGCAGTACTTC. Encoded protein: CASSQDWASGGSEQYF.